This entry lists 27 T cell receptor beta chains sequenced from one sample in a study of beta chain features in type 1 diabetes. The whole isolated RNA underwent reverse transcription, so sequencing captured expressed TCRB transcripts. Sequenced by immunoSEQ multiplex PCR; TCRdb stores in-frame clones only, minus some. Found here are 200,000 to 300,000 clones, 68% of them singletons; the top ten hold around 0.05%. Input material: naive CD4+ T cells from blood. The receptor source for this set is a man in his thirties or forties in good health.

V is TRBV7-2 and J is TRBJ2-5; D uncertain. The CDR3 is 14 residues long. Between the trimmed V and J ends, which lost 1 base and 2 bases, there was a span of 8 bases. CDR1 and CDR2 (germline): SGHTA, FQGNSA. CDR3 nucleotides: TGTGCCAGCAGCTTAGTTGCCACACAAGAGACCCAGTACTTC. This gives the protein CASSLVATQETQYF.

The chain recombines TRBV9 with TRBJ2-4; TRBD2 matches 16 bases. CDR1 is SGDLS and CDR2 is YYNGEE in the germline V gene. The CDR3 extends over 18 amino acids. V shed 3 bases and J 0 bases; nucleotides not matched to a gene: 3. The CDR3 loop is CASSAGLAGGGAKNIQYF. CDR3 nucleotide sequence: TGTGCCAGCAGCGCGGGACTAGCGGGAGGGGGAGCCAAAAACATTCAGTACTTC. The full variable domain, rest sourced from reference TRBV9 and TRBJ2-4, is DSGVTQTPKHLITATGQRVTLRCSPRSGDLSVYWYQQSLDQGLQFLIQYYNGEERAKGNILERFSAQQFPDLHSELNLSSLELGDSALYFCASSAGLAGGGAKNIQYFGAGTRLSVL.

This clone appeared a few times. The V gene is TRBV28, the J gene TRBJ2-3; D is ambiguous. V was clipped by 6 bases and J by 6 bases, with 10 bases between them. CDR1 is MDHEN, CDR2 SYDVKM, per germline. The CDR3 consists of 12 residues. The DNA of the CDR3 is TGTGCCAGCAGCCAACGAGGTGATACGCAGTATTTT. Encoded protein: CASSQRGDTQYF.

This clone was observed once. The chain uses TRBV7-9 and TRBJ2-1, with 9 bases fitting TRBD1. The CDR3 contains 17 residues. The germline CDR1 and CDR2 sequences are SEHNR and FQNEAQ (reference sequence). V gave up 4 bases and J gave up 2 bases; unmatched junction bases: 9. CDR3 loop: CASSYTGGKETYNEQFF. DNA of the CDR3: TGTGCCAGCAGCTACACAGGGGGCAAAGAGACCTACAATGAGCAGTTCTTC.

The chain joins TRBV15 to TRBJ2-4; D call uncertain. Germline lookup yields CDR1 LNHNV and CDR2 YYDKDF (reference sequence). V lost 1 base, J lost 1 base, and 5 bases lay in between. The length of the CDR3 is 14 residues. The CDR3 spells CATSRGQAKNIQYF. The CDR3 DNA reads as TGTGCCACCAGCAGAGGCCAGGCCAAAAACATTCAGTACTTC.

In this sample, this clone turned up a few times. Other DNA sequences within the sample encode an identical CDR3. The chain recombines TRBV9 with TRBJ2-6; no clear D gene. The V end lost 4 bases, the J end lost 0 bases, and 8 bases lay between the germline ends. Germline loops: CDR1 SGDLS, CDR2 YYNGEE. The length of the CDR3 is 15 residues. The CDR3 loop reads CASSRRASGANVLTF. The CDR3 bases are TGTGCCAGCAGCCGTCGGGCCTCTGGGGCCAACGTCCTGACTTTC.

This clone was picked up a small number of times. V usage is TRBV15 and J usage is TRBJ2-5; D is unresolved. The length of the CDR3 is 16 residues. Trimming removed 0 bases at V and 4 bases at J, with 15 bases between. Germline lookup yields CDR1 LNHNV and CDR2 YYDKDF (reference sequence). CDR3 loop: CATSRDPSVGAETQYF. The DNA for the CDR3 is TGTGCCACCAGCAGAGATCCCTCAGTTGGAGCAGAGACCCAGTACTTC.

This clone has more than one count but fewer than ten. The rearrangement joins TRBV7-2 to TRBJ2-1; 11 bases are shared with TRBD2. This CDR3 region has 15 residues. The J segment lost 9 bases and the V segment lost 8 bases, leaving 12 bases of the junction unmatched. Germline lookup yields CDR1 SGHTA and CDR2 FQGNSA. The CDR3 loop reads CASGRGLAAMGEQFF. The CDR3 DNA sequence: TGTGCCAGCGGAAGGGGACTAGCGGCAATGGGTGAGCAGTTCTTC. The full variable domain, with the rest looked up from reference TRBV7-2 and TRBJ2-1, is GAGVSQSPSNKVTEKGKDVELRCDPISGHTALYWYRQSLGQGLEFLIYFQGNSAPDKSGLPSDRFSAERTGGSVSTLTIQRTQQEDSAVYLCASGRGLAAMGEQFFGPGTRLTVL.

The chain is built from TRBV4-3 and TRBJ2-1; 8 bases match TRBD2. V lost 3 bases and J lost 3; bases outside the gene matches: 4. Germline V gene data show CDR1 as LGHNA and CDR2 as YSLEER. This CDR3 is built from 15 residues. In nucleotides, the CDR3 is TGCGCCAGCAGCCAGACTAGCGCGGGCTACAATGAGCAGTTCTTC. It specifies CASSQTSAGYNEQFF.

Of note for this clone: At one end the junction does not follow the germline gene, possibly because of a read error. The V and J genes are TRBV2 and TRBJ2-1, with TRBD2 identical over 7 bases. Germline lookup yields CDR1 SNHLY and CDR2 FYNNEI. This CDR3 is 15 amino acids long. The CDR3 DNA reads as TGTGCCAGCAGTAAAGCCGGGACTAACTACAATGAGCAGTTCTTC. Residues: CASSKAGTNYNEQFF.

The genes are TRBV7-9 and TRBJ2-3, with 8 positions matching TRBD1. Germline V CDR1 and CDR2: SEHNR, FQNEAQ (reference sequence). The CDR3 length is 15 residues. V shed 3 bases and J 4 bases; nucleotides not matched to a gene: 6. The CDR3 region is CASSFNRGSSDTQYF. The CDR3 region has the DNA TGTGCCAGCAGCTTCAACAGGGGGAGCTCAGATACGCAGTATTTT.

V is TRBV4-3 and J is TRBJ2-5; D gene unclear. The germline V gene encodes CDR1 LGHNA and CDR2 YSLEER. The CDR3 is 11 residues long. V lost 3 bases, J lost 7 bases, and 6 bases lay in between. The CDR3 spells CASSQPATQYF. Written as DNA, the CDR3 is TGCGCCAGCAGCCAGCCTGCGACCCAGTACTTC.

This clone showed up just once. The chain is built from TRBV11-2 and TRBJ2-4, with 8 bases lining up with TRBD1. This CDR3 is built from 15 residues. Losses at the gene ends were 0 bases for V and 6 bases for J; bases not matched to a gene: 4. Germline V gives CDR1 SGHAT, CDR2 FQNNGV. The CDR3 DNA sequence: TGTGCCAGCAGCTTAGACCCAGACAGGGGAAACATTCAGTACTTC. It codes for CASSLDPDRGNIQYF.

This clone was counted a few times. V and J are TRBV7-2 and TRBJ2-7, with 8 bases matching TRBD2. Germline CDR1 and CDR2: SGHTA and FQGNSA. Trimming cost V 3 bases and J 2 bases; bases outside gene matches: 6. The CDR3 extends over 15 amino acids. The CDR3 sequence: CASSLSGRDAYEQYF. The CDR3 DNA reads TGTGCCAGCAGCTTGAGCGGGAGAGACGCCTACGAGCAGTACTTC.

V is TRBV30 and J is TRBJ2-1; TRBD2 matches at 11 bases. The CDR3 totals 16 residues. CDR1 is GTSNPN, CDR2 SVGIG, per germline (reference sequence). Trimming removed 4 bases from V and 4 bases from J; junction bases left unmatched: 9. The CDR3 DNA follows: TGTGCCTGGAACTCCGCCGGGACTAGCGGTTACAATGAGCAGTTCTTC. This codes for CAWNSAGTSGYNEQFF.

The rearrangement uses TRBV7-6 and TRBJ2-5, with TRBD1 as a possible D gene (6 bases). The CDR3 is 13 amino acids. Germline lookup yields CDR1 SGHVS and CDR2 FNYEAQ. V dropped 5 bases and J dropped 5 bases, with 12 bases sitting between them. Written as DNA, the CDR3 is TGTGCCAGCAGCCCCCGTAGGGGGGAGACCCAGTACTTC. Translating gives CASSPRRGETQYF.

The rearrangement uses TRBV29-1 and TRBJ2-7, with TRBD2 matching over 9 bases. The length of the CDR3 is 14 residues. Germline V CDR1 and CDR2: SQVTM, ANQGSEA. V was pared by 5 bases and J by 5 bases, with 10 bases of the junction left unmatched. CDR3 in DNA: TGCAGCGTTAAAGGGCGGGAGGGCCGCCACGAGCAGTACTTC. As protein: CSVKGREGRHEQYF.

The count of this clone is one. V gene TRBV25-1 combines with J gene TRBJ2-3; 7 nucleotides agree with TRBD1. Per the germline V gene, CDR1 is MGHDK and CDR2 is SYGVNS. This CDR3 comprises 14 residues. The J segment lost 2 bases and the V segment lost 6 bases, leaving 5 bases of the junction unmatched. CDR3 bases: TGTGCCAGCAGCGTACAGGGGTTCACAGATACGCAGTATTTT. Translated, it gives CASSVQGFTDTQYF.

The V gene is TRBV30, the J gene TRBJ2-3; D gene uncertain. Trimming took off 4 bases at V and 7 bases at J, with 18 bases between the two ends. Germline assignment: CDR1 GTSNPN and CDR2 SVGIG (reference sequence). CDR3 size: 14 residues. CDR3 in DNA: TGTGCCTGGACTTTCGCGGAGCCACAAAATACGCAGTATTTT. Translated: CAWTFAEPQNTQYF.

Only a few counts were recorded for this clone. The gene calls are TRBV10-3 and TRBJ1-1, with 8 bases that match TRBD1. CDR3 length: 14 amino acids. Looked up from germline, CDR1 is ENHRY and CDR2 is SYGVKD. V was pared by 8 bases and J by 5 bases, with 10 bases of the junction left unmatched. The CDR3: CAIGATGGSTEAFF. The CDR3 bases are TGTGCCATCGGAGCCACAGGGGGAAGTACTGAAGCTTTCTTT.

The V and J genes are TRBV27 and TRBJ2-7, with D possibly being TRBD2 (5 bases). CDR1 MNHEY and CDR2 SMNVEV come from the germline V gene (reference sequence). CDR3 length: 16 amino acids. Trimming left V 7 bases short and J 5 bases short, with 24 bases between. Written as DNA, the CDR3 is TGTGCCAGCACCCACCGGGCGGGCCCCTCAGCCCACGAGCAGTACTTC. It encodes CASTHRAGPSAHEQYF.

The chain combines TRBV25-1 with TRBJ2-4; possible D gene TRBD1, 6 bases. Deletions cut 6 bases from V and 6 bases from J, with 6 bases between. Germline loops: CDR1 MGHDK, CDR2 SYGVNS. The CDR3 covers 11 residues. This CDR3 is CASRTGNIQYF. The CDR3 coding sequence is TGTGCCAGCAGGACAGGAAACATTCAGTACTTC.

The CDR3 sequence is CASSALQGTDTQYF. The CDR3 nucleotides are TGTGCCAGCAGTGCCCTACAGGGAACAGATACGCAGTATTTT. J is TRBJ2-3 and V is TRBV2, with D perhaps matching TRBD1 (6 bases). CDR3 length: 14 residues. Trimming removed 4 bases at V and 3 bases at J, with 11 bases between. The germline CDR1 and CDR2 sequences are SNHLY and FYNNEI.

The V call is TRBV2, the J call TRBJ2-5; D remains unclear. The CDR3 runs to 13 residues. CDR1 SNHLY and CDR2 FYNNEI come from the germline V gene. Trimming shortened V by 3 bases and J by 5 bases, and 10 bases separated the two germline ends. The CDR3 reads CASSEGVTETQYF. As DNA, the CDR3 is TGTGCCAGCAGTGAGGGTGTTACGGAGACCCAGTACTTC.

This chain links TRBV7-9 with TRBJ2-5; D not certain. Germline lookup yields CDR1 SEHNR and CDR2 FQNEAQ (reference sequence). V lost 5 bases to trimming and J lost 3 bases, with 4 bases between them. The CDR3 has 11 residues. The CDR3 region is CASSIEETQYF. CDR3 in DNA: TGTGCCAGCAGCATCGAAGAGACCCAGTACTTC.

This chain uses TRBV10-3 with TRBJ2-1; no reliable D call. There are 11 residues in the CDR3. CDR1 is ENHRY, CDR2 SYGVKD, per germline. The ends were cut back, 3 bases at V and 13 bases at J, with 10 bases in the middle. CDR3 in amino acids: CAISDDRAQFF. The DNA for the CDR3 is TGTGCCATCAGTGATGATCGGGCACAGTTCTTC.

This chain connects TRBV19 to TRBJ1-1; D is uncertain. V lost 7 bases and J lost 3, with 9 bases in between. The CDR3 is made up of 12 amino acids. Germline loops: CDR1 LNHDA, CDR2 SQIVND (reference sequence). DNA of the CDR3: TGTGCCAGTAAGACGGGATACACTGAAGCTTTCTTT. It is translated as CASKTGYTEAFF.